The clone carrying this TCR beta chain was seen at least ten times. Its antigen is unidentified. Germline V gene lookup returns CDR1 ENHRY and CDR2 SYGVKD. The ends were cut back, 10 bases at V and 1 base at J, with 17 bases in the middle. This CDR3 contains 15 residues. Treatment: PENTA 11 planned treatment interruption arm or continuous ART arm. At least 24 weeks of at least three-drug ART, in children 2 to 15 years. This sample was taken from a study of HIV-infected children after antiretroviral therapy interruption. The overall study: EBV and CMV exposure was recorded in most children. Findings and caveats of the study: By the end of treatment interruption, naive CD4+ clonality (Gini) increased. Sorted CD45RA+ naive cells might include minor non-naive CD45RA+ cells.

RNA-based 3' RACE libraries used unique molecular identifiers. One entry per CDR3 protein, called by TCRdb with MiXCR from the 3' RACE reads. The data show around 41,000 distinct CDR3 sequences, less than 8.5% seen once. The chain combines TRBV10-3 with TRBJ2-1, with D possibly matching TRBD2 (6 bases). The starting material was CD45RA+ CD4+ T cells from PBMCs, pooled from several time points, obtained from a donor given antiretroviral therapy, either interrupted or continuous. The subset was: naive CD4+ CD45RA+ CD45RO- T cells. The clonotype originates from a pool of human donors with HIV. DNA for the CDR3: TGTGCCACCTTGGGCGGGGATGTATCCTACAATGAGCAGTTCTTC. It is translated as CATLGGDVSYNEQFF.